The 14 T cell receptor beta chains given below trace back to one sample, sequenced in a study of control samples from healthy donors and cancer patients. This table comes from immunoSEQ multiplex PCR, and its TCRdb copy is limited to in-frame clones, with some not included. The sample lists some 150,000 clones, roughly 95% occurring once. Input material: blood. Receptor source: a woman aged 30 to 39 in good health.

The gene calls are TRBV2 and TRBJ2-4; D unresolved. V dropped 7 bases and J dropped 3 bases, with 13 bases sitting between them. The V gene's germline CDR1 is SNHLY and CDR2 FYNNEI. The CDR3 has 14 residues. The CDR3 loop reads CASMAPDGKNIQYF. In DNA form, the CDR3 reads TGTGCCAGCATGGCCCCTGATGGCAAAAACATTCAGTACTTC.

The sample holds one count of this clone. The J gene is TRBJ1-5, the V gene TRBV19; 7 bases map to TRBD1. The germline V gene encodes CDR1 LNHDA and CDR2 SQIVND (reference sequence). CDR3 length: 15 residues. The V and J ends lost 7 bases and 3 bases, in that order; junction bases with no gene match: 9. CDR3 DNA: TGTGCCAGTACCTCGACAGGGACGTACAATCAGCCCCAGCATTTT. Its translation is CASTSTGTYNQPQHF.

This chain joins TRBV5-1 and TRBJ1-6; D unclear. V gave up 3 bases and J gave up 2 bases, with 6 bases separating them. This CDR3 contains 14 residues. Germline V lookup: CDR1 SGHRS, CDR2 YFSETQ. The CDR3 DNA sequence: TGCGCCAGCAGCTACGTCCCCTATAATTCACCCCTCCACTTT. This codes for CASSYVPYNSPLHF.

The rearrangement links TRBV19 to TRBJ1-5; D not certain. Germline-derived CDR1 and CDR2 are LNHDA and SQIVND (reference sequence). Trimming removed 3 bases at V and 0 bases at J, with 12 bases between. CDR3 length: 16 residues. The CDR3 here is CASSIGLLYSNQPQHF. The CDR3 DNA is TGTGCCAGTAGTATCGGTCTTTTGTATAGCAATCAGCCCCAGCATTTT.

The V and J genes are TRBV6-2 or TRBV6-3 and TRBJ1-1, with TRBD1 as a possible D gene (6 bases). V was pared by 2 bases and J by 5 bases, with 12 bases between. Germline-derived CDR1 and CDR2 are MNHEY and SVGEGT. The CDR3 loop spans 14 amino acids. The CDR3 region is CASSYMGANTEAFF. Written as DNA, the CDR3 is TGTGCCAGCAGTTACATGGGGGCGAATACTGAAGCTTTCTTT.

This clone has only one observation. The chain recombines TRBV4-1 with TRBJ1-1; perhaps TRBD1 as D (5 bases). The length of the CDR3 is 13 residues. V was clipped by 3 bases and J by 5 bases, with 10 bases between them. Germline CDR1 is MGHRA and CDR2 is YSYEKL. CDR3 residues: CASSHGGDTEAFF. CDR3 nucleotides: TGCGCCAGCAGCCATGGGGGGGATACTGAAGCTTTCTTT.

The chain recombines TRBV12-3 or TRBV12-4 with TRBJ2-1, with no clear D. CDR3 length: 13 amino acids. Trimming left V 2 bases short and J 6 bases short, with 8 bases between. CDR3 DNA: TGTGCCAGCAGTTTAAGGATCAGCAATGAGCAGTTCTTC. It codes for CASSLRISNEQFF.

Of note for this clone: Other DNA sequences of this sample code for an identical CDR3. The rearrangement uses TRBV27 and TRBJ2-1; 11 nucleotides agree with TRBD2. Germline V gene lookup returns CDR1 MNHEY and CDR2 SMNVEV (reference sequence). V was clipped by 2 bases and J by 5 bases; unmatched bases: 2. This CDR3 has 15 residues. Here the CDR3 DNA reads TGTGCCAGCAGTTTAGGGACTAGCGGTAACAATGAGCAGTTCTTC. Translated: CASSLGTSGNNEQFF.

The chain links TRBV10-3 to TRBJ2-1; D may be TRBD2 (7 bases). The ends were cut back, 7 bases at V and 2 bases at J, with 15 bases in the middle. The CDR3 is 15 amino acids. The germline gives CDR1 ENHRY, CDR2 SYGVKD. Written as DNA, the CDR3 is TGTGCCATCACCGTGAGCGGGGACACCTACAATGAGCAGTTCTTC. It yields the protein CAITVSGDTYNEQFF.

The CDR3 DNA sequence: TGTGCCAGCAGCTTGTCCAATCGACAAGAGACCCAGTACTTC. Protein: CASSLSNRQETQYF. The chain couples TRBV5-4 to TRBJ2-5; D gene uncertain. CDR1 is SGHNT, CDR2 YYREEE, per germline (reference sequence). CDR3 length equals 14 residues. V dropped 1 base and J dropped 2 bases, with 9 bases sitting between them.

This chain connects TRBV5-1 to TRBJ1-1; no clear D. V lost 3 bases to trimming and J lost 1 base, with 10 bases between them. The CDR3 has 14 amino acids. Germline V lookup: CDR1 SGHRS, CDR2 YFSETQ. CDR3 coding DNA: TGCGCCAGCAGCTCACGGGAGGGGAACACTGAAGCTTTCTTT. Protein sequence: CASSSREGNTEAFF.

The V and J genes are TRBV13 and TRBJ1-5; TRBD1 agrees at 12 bases. The CDR3 covers 15 residues. V was clipped by 5 bases and J by 8 bases; unmatched bases: 7. CDR1 and CDR2 (germline): PRHDT, FYEKMQ (reference sequence). DNA for the CDR3: TGTGCCAGCAGCCAGGAGGGACAGGGGGCGAAGCCCCAGCATTTT. Protein product: CASSQEGQGAKPQHF. The complete variable domain, with remaining parts taken from reference TRBV13 and TRBJ1-5, reads AAGVIQSPRHLIKEKRETATLKCYPIPRHDTVYWYQQGPGQDPQFLISFYEKMQSDKGSIPDRFSAQQFSDYHSELNMSSLELGDSALYFCASSQEGQGAKPQHFGDGTRLSIL.

Notes on this clone: Other DNA sequences within the sample encode an identical CDR3. DNA of the CDR3: TGCGCCAGCAGCTTGGACAGCAATCAGCCCCAGCATTTT. Translating it yields CASSLDSNQPQHF. The V gene is TRBV5-1, the J gene TRBJ1-5; D gene uncertain. The length of the CDR3 is 13 residues. V was cut by 0 bases and J by 1 base, with 2 bases left in between. CDR1 is SGHRS, CDR2 YFSETQ, per germline.

The gene calls are TRBV11-2 and TRBJ2-2, with D tentatively TRBD1 (6 bases). The germline V and J ends were trimmed by 2 bases and 6 bases, with 22 bases remaining between them. Germline lookup yields CDR1 SGHAT and CDR2 FQNNGV. CDR3 length: 18 amino acids. In DNA, the CDR3 is TGTGCCAGCAGCTTATCCACGGCAGGGGTAAAGTCCCCCGGGGAGCTGTTTTTT. It translates to CASSLSTAGVKSPGELFF. The whole variable domain, filled in from reference TRBV11-2 and TRBJ2-2, reads EAGVAQSPRYKIIEKRQSVAFWCNPISGHATLYWYQQILGQGPKLLIQFQNNGVVDDSQLPKDRFSAERLKGVDSTLKIQPAKLEDSAVYLCASSLSTAGVKSPGELFFGEGSRLTVL.